The T cell receptor beta chain described here comes from a study of cytomegalovirus exposure and HLA in healthy donors. General observations from the study: CMV antigen specificity of three CMV-associated chains was confirmed in vitro.

Concerning this clone: Its antigen is unidentified.

Primers included in the PCR were 60 Vbeta and 13 Jbeta primers. Sequencing was performed with immunoSEQ multiplex PCR; in TCRdb, only in-frame clones are kept and a portion is missing. The profile shows approximately 150,000 clones, approximately 70% of them singletons. Per the germline V gene, CDR1 is LGHNA and CDR2 is YNFKEQ. There are 16 residues in the CDR3. With V trimmed by 0 bases and J by 4 bases, 7 bases remained unmatched. The origin of this receptor is a woman aged 40-49 years in good health and CMV-seropositive. The V call is TRBV4-2, the J call TRBJ2-3; 7 bases map to TRBD2. Sequencing was performed on PBMCs. The CDR3 DNA reads TGTGCCAGCAGCCAAGATACCGGACTAGGCGCAGATACGCAGTATTTT. Protein sequence: CASSQDTGLGADTQYF.